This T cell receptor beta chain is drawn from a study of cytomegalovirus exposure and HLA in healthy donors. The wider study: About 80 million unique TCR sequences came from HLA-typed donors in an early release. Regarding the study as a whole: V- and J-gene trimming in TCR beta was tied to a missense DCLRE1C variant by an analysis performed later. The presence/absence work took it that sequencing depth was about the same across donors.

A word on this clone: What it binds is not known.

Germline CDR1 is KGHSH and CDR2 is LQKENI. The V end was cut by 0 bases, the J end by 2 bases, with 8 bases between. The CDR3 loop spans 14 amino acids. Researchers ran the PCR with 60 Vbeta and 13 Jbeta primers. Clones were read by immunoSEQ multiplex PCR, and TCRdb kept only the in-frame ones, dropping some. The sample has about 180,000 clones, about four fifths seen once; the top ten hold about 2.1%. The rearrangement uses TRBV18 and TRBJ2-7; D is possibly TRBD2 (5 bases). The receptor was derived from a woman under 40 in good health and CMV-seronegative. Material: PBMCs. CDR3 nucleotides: TGTGCCAGCTCACCACCCAGCGGCCCCTACGAGCAGTACTTC. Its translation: CASSPPSGPYEQYF.